A single sample is the source of the 18 T cell receptor beta chains below, sequenced in a study of T cells in Graves' hyperthyroidism and ophthalmopathy. It was RNA transcripts that yielded the amplified TCR beta CDR3 regions. The HTBI primer set was used in a first-round RT-PCR of the TCR CDR3. TCRdb re-called the multiplex PCR reads with MiXCR, one entry per CDR3 protein. The sample records around 190,000 distinct CDR3 sequences, about 17% being singletons. Sequencing used blood. The receptors come from a woman aged 50 to 65 with Graves' hyperthyroidism.

A few counts support this clonotype. V and J are TRBV10-3 and TRBJ1-6; D remains unclear. The CDR3 contains 13 residues. V was shortened by 7 bases and J by 9 bases, with 13 bases between the two germline ends. Germline V gives CDR1 ENHRY, CDR2 SYGVKD. The CDR3 nucleotides are TGTGCCATCAAGGGCGGGCCGGCTTCACCCCTCCACTTT. Translated, it gives CAIKGGPASPLHF.

This clonotype occurred many times. DNA of the CDR3: TGTGCCAGCAGTTTAAGCGATGAGGGGGTTCAGCCCCAGCATTTT. Translating gives CASSLSDEGVQPQHF. The chain carries TRBV28 and TRBJ1-5, with a weak D call TRBD1 (6 bases). The CDR3 is 15 residues long. V dropped 2 bases and J dropped 6 bases, with 14 bases sitting between them. Germline CDR1 reads MDHEN; CDR2 reads SYDVKM.

This clonotype has at least ten counts. V usage is TRBV19 and J usage is TRBJ2-6, with 9 positions matching TRBD2. V trimming: 3 bases; J trimming: 3 bases; junction bases outside the gene matches: 6. The germline V gene encodes CDR1 LNHDA and CDR2 SQIVND (reference sequence). The CDR3 runs 17 residues. The CDR3 DNA reads TGTGCCAGTAGTATGACTAGCGGAGTACGTGGGGCCAACGTCCTGACTTTC. Translating it yields CASSMTSGVRGANVLTF.

The CDR3 sequence is CASRLGVIVSYNEQFF. Written as DNA, the CDR3 is TGTGCCAGCAGACTTGGGGTTATTGTATCCTACAATGAGCAGTTCTTC. The chain joins TRBV2 to TRBJ2-1; D call uncertain. The CDR3 runs to 16 residues. Germline values: CDR1 SNHLY, CDR2 FYNNEI. The ends were cut back, 6 bases at V and 1 base at J, with 16 bases in the middle.

As for this clonotype: A much larger clone sits a single nucleotide away, making a read error possible. The chain couples TRBV24-1 to TRBJ2-3; either TRBD1 or TRBD2 may fit D (5 bases each). CDR3 size: 16 residues. Germline CDR1 KGHDR, CDR2 SFDVKD. The V and J ends lost 1 base and 2 bases respectively, with 12 bases between them. CDR3 in DNA: TGTGCCACCAGTGATTTTGGACGGGGCCTCACAGATACGCAGTATTTT. It encodes CATSDFGRGLTDTQYF.

This rearrangement joins TRBV9 to TRBJ2-1, with a possible D match to TRBD2 (5 bases). The germline V gene has CDR1 SGDLS and CDR2 YYNGEE. Trimming pared 0 bases from V and 4 bases from J, leaving 11 bases between. There are 15 residues in the CDR3. The chain's CDR3 is CASSVGLARYNEQFF. CDR3 sequence (DNA): TGTGCCAGCAGCGTAGGTTTAGCGCGATACAATGAGCAGTTCTTC.

The chain recombines TRBV7-2 with TRBJ2-7, with TRBD1 identical over 8 bases. CDR3 length: 15 residues. Germline V lookup: CDR1 SGHTA, CDR2 FQGNSA. The V and J ends lost 2 bases and 7 bases, in that order; junction bases with no gene match: 10. This chain's CDR3 is CASSLLRTGTGEQYF. In nucleotides, the CDR3 is TGTGCCAGCAGCTTACTTAGGACAGGGACGGGTGAGCAGTACTTC.

This clonotype was seen repeatedly, ten times or more. The V and J genes are TRBV20-1 and TRBJ2-5; 7 nucleotides agree with TRBD2. Germline V CDR1 and CDR2: DFQATT, SNEGSKA (reference sequence). V shed 0 bases, J shed 0 bases, and the junction held 10 bases outside the gene matches. CDR3 length: 17 residues. The CDR3 DNA sequence: TGCAGTGCTAGAGATTTTGTAAAACTAGCGAACCAAGAGACCCAGTACTTC. This codes for CSARDFVKLANQETQYF.

Many counts were recorded for this clonotype. V gene TRBV7-2 combines with J gene TRBJ2-7; D is unclear. Germline CDR1 SGHTA, CDR2 FQGNSA. The CDR3 has 13 amino acids. Trimming took 6 bases from V and 8 from J, leaving 17 bases between them. The CDR3 sequence is CASSPRTPPQQYF. The DNA of the CDR3 is TGTGCCAGCAGTCCTAGGACGCCCCCTCAGCAGTACTTC.

Comments on this clonotype: Being one base from a much bigger clone, this may be a read error. The chain combines TRBV28 with TRBJ1-2; a possible D gene is TRBD1 (5 bases). Trimming removed 7 bases at V and 6 bases at J, with 15 bases between. The germline V gene has CDR1 MDHEN and CDR2 SYDVKM. The CDR3 has 13 amino acids. CDR3 bases: TGTGCCAGCAATTCGGGGGGGGGGGATGGCTACACCTTC. Amino acid sequence: CASNSGGGDGYTF.

The sample holds many counts of this clonotype. V is TRBV20-1 and J is TRBJ2-7, with D perhaps matching TRBD1 (5 bases). Trimming took 4 bases from V and 4 from J, leaving 14 bases between them. The germline V gene has CDR1 DFQATT and CDR2 SNEGSKA (reference sequence). The CDR3 loop spans 13 amino acids. The CDR3 DNA sequence: TGCAGTGCTATTGGGCAGGGATTGTACGAGCAGTACTTC. Residues: CSAIGQGLYEQYF.

Concerning this clonotype: At one of its ends the junction is not consistent with the germline gene, which may arise from a read error. The CDR3 region has the DNA TGTGCCAGCAGTCAGGGCTCCGGGGGGCTGTTTTTT. Protein: CASSQGSGGLFF. V gene TRBV6-1 combines with J gene TRBJ2-2; a weak D match, TRBD2 (6 bases). Germline assignment: CDR1 MNHNS and CDR2 SASEGT. This CDR3 has 12 amino acids.

This clonotype was counted only a few times. The J gene is TRBJ2-7, the V gene TRBV7-9; 7 bases agree with TRBD1. The CDR3 sequence is 15 residues long. Trimming cost V 6 bases and J 2 bases; bases outside gene matches: 10. The germline V gene encodes CDR1 SEHNR and CDR2 FQNEAQ (reference sequence). CDR3 region: CASSHRWDRAYEQYF. The CDR3 coding sequence is TGTGCCAGCAGTCACCGATGGGACAGAGCCTACGAGCAGTACTTC.

This clonotype was seen a few times. The chain employs TRBV7-9 and TRBJ1-4; D is unresolved. Germline V gene lookup returns CDR1 SEHNR and CDR2 FQNEAQ (reference sequence). V lost 0 bases and J lost 8, with 7 bases in between. This CDR3 comprises 13 residues. The CDR3 coding sequence is TGTGCCAGCAGCTTAGCCATTAGGGAAAAACTGTTTTTT. Translated: CASSLAIREKLFF. The whole variable domain, remainder taken from reference TRBV7-9 and TRBJ1-4, is DTGVSQNPRHKITKRGQNVTFRCDPISEHNRLYWYRQTLGQGPEFLTYFQNEAQLEKSRLLSDRFSAERPKGSFSTLEIQRTEQGDSAMYLCASSLAIREKLFFGSGTQLSVL.

The CDR3 loop reads CAISDPETGTSTGNTIYF. The CDR3 bases are TGTGCCATCAGTGACCCAGAGACCGGGACATCTACGGGAAACACCATATATTTT. The V call is TRBV10-3, the J call TRBJ1-3, with a weak D call TRBD1 (6 bases). The CDR3 length is 18 residues. Looked up from germline, CDR1 is ENHRY and CDR2 is SYGVKD. With 3 bases removed from V and 4 bases from J, the gap between germline ends came to 22 bases.

The genes are TRBV6-1 and TRBJ2-7, with 10 bases matching TRBD1. There are 14 residues in the CDR3. J lost 5 bases, V lost 7 bases, and 8 bases had no gene match. Germline CDR1 reads MNHNS; CDR2 reads SASEGT. The CDR3 loop reads CASKDGDRGDEQYF. In DNA, the CDR3 is TGTGCCAGCAAGGACGGGGACAGGGGTGACGAGCAGTACTTC.

This clonotype was observed many times. The chain joins TRBV5-8 to TRBJ2-3; no definite D call. Germline V lookup: CDR1 SGHTS, CDR2 YDEGEE. Trimming stripped 9 bases from V and 1 base from J, with 12 bases between. This CDR3 has 13 amino acids. The CDR3 region has the DNA TGTGCCACCAGACCATCGGGCACAGATACGCAGTATTTT. Protein sequence: CATRPSGTDTQYF. The entire variable domain, with the rest obtained from reference TRBV5-8 and TRBJ2-3, is as follows: EAGVTQSPTHLIKTRGQQATLRCSPISGHTSVYWYQQALGLGLQFLLWYDEGEERNRGNFPPRFSGRQFPNYSSELNVNALELEDSALYLCATRPSGTDTQYFGPGTRLTVL.

In this sample, this clonotype turned up a few times. The V call is TRBV27, the J call TRBJ1-5; D remains ambiguous. CDR3 length: 16 residues. V lost 4 bases and J lost 2, with 15 bases in between. Germline CDR1 MNHEY, CDR2 SMNVEV (reference sequence). CDR3 DNA: TGTGCCAGCAGTTCTCGGGCCCGGGCGGGCAATCAGCCCCAGCATTTT. It specifies CASSSRARAGNQPQHF.